The source of this TCR beta chain is a study of neurological immune-mediated disorders. Healthy controls consisted of blood bank volunteers in Maryland, USA. Each sorted-subset library came from 1 million CD4+ or CD8+ T cells. Between the trimmed V and J ends, which lost 5 bases and 7 bases, there was a span of 9 bases. Germline CDR1 is LGHNT and CDR2 is FRNRAP. CDR3 length: 12 amino acids. TCRdb reprocessed the 5' RACE reads via MiXCR and lists one record per CDR3 protein. In the table there are about 30,000 distinct CDR3 sequences, approximately 5% of which are singletons. What was sequenced was CD4+ T cells from blood. The clonotype was recovered from a woman aged 50 to 60 in good health. The chain has TRBV12-5 and TRBJ2-1; D remains unclear. CDR3 nucleotides: TGTGCTAGTGGTCGTAGGAGAAATGAGCAGTTCTTC. Translation: CASGRRRNEQFF.